This entry concerns a single T cell receptor beta chain. Its antigen is unidentified. Libraries were prepared by immunoSEQ multiplex PCR; TCRdb keeps only in-frame clonotypes and omits some of them. The sample holds roughly 30,000 clones; roughly 80% are singletons and the top ten take roughly a quarter. The sample belongs to a study of a mutant IDH1 vaccine in newly diagnosed glioma. Time point described: week 11, during vaccination. Vaccination used 300 ug of mutant IDH1 20-mer peptide per dose, with topical imiquimod. This CDR3 comprises 15 residues. Germline V CDR1 and CDR2: SGHKS, YYEKEE (reference sequence). The germline V and J ends were trimmed by 2 bases and 1 base, with 12 bases remaining between them.

This receptor was taken from a man aged 30 to 39 with glioma. This sample comprised PBMCs, obtained from a glioma patient whose treatment included an IDH1 peptide vaccine. The V and J genes are TRBV5-5 and TRBJ1-2, with D uncertain. This CDR3 is CASSFGPADNYGYTF. The CDR3 coding sequence is TGTGCCAGCAGCTTTGGGCCGGCTGATAACTATGGCTACACCTTC.